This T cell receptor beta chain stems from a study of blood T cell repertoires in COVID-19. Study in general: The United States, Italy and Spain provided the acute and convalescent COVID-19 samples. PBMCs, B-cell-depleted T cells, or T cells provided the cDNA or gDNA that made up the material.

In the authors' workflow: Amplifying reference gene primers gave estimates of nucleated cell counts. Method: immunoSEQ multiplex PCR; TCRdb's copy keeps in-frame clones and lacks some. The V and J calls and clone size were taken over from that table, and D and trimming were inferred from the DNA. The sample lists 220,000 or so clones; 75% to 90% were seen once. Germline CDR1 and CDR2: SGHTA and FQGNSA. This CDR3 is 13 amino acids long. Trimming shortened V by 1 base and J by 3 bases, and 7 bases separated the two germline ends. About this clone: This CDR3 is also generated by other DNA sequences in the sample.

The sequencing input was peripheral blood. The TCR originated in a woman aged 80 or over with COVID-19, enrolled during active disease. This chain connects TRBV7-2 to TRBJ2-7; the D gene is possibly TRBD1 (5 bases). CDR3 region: CASSLGRDYEQYF. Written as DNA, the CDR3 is TGTGCCAGCAGCTTAGGCAGGGACTACGAGCAGTACTTC.